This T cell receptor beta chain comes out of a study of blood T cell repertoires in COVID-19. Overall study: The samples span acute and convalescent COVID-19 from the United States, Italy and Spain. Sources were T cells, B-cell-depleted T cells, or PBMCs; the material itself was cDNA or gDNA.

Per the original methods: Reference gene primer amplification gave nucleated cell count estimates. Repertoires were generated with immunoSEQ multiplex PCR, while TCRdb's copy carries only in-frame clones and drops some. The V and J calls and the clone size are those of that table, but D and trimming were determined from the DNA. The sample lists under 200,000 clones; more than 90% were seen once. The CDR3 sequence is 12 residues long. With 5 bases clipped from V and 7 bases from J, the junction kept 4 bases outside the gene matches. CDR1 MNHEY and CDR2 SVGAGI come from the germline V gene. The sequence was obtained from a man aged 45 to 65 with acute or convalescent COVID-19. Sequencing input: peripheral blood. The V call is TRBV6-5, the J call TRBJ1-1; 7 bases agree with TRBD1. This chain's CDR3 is CASSPGQHEAFF. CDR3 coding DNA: TGTGCCAGCAGTCCGGGACAGCATGAAGCTTTCTTT.